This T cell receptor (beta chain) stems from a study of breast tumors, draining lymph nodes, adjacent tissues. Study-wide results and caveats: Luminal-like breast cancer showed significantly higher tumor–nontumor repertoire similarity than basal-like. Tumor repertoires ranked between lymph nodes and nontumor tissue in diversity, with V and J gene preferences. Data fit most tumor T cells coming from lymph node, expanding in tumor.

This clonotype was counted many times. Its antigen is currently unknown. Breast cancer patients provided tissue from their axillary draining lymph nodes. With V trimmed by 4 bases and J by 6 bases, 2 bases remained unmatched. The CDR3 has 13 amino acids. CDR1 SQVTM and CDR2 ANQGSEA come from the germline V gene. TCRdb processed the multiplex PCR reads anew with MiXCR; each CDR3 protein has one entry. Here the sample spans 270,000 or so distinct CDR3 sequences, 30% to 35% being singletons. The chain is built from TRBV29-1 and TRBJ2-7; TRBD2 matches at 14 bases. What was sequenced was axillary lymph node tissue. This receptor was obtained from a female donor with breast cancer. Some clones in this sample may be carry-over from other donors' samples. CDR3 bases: TGCAGCGTTGCTGGGACTAGCGGGAGCGAGCAGTACTTC. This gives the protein CSVAGTSGSEQYF.